This TCR beta chain originates from a study of post-analysis software for immune sequencing data. Study results and caveats: In patients, about 5 TRBV segments were more frequent than in controls, with TRBV5-6, TRBV5-1 and TRBV20-1 among them.

The sample holds a few counts of this clonotype. What it binds is unknown. Unique molecular identifiers were carried by the TCR beta cDNA libraries. When about 1 to 11 million T cells were used, they gave approximately 530,000 cDNA molecules. MiXCR, applied by TCRdb to the PCR reads, yields one record per CDR3 protein. The sample includes about 540,000 distinct CDR3 sequences, around a third seen only once; the top ten take around 6.1%. The CDR3 loop spans 12 amino acids. CDR1 is MNHNY and CDR2 is SVGAGI in the germline V gene (reference sequence). V lost 8 bases and J 4 bases, leaving 9 bases between the germline ends.

The specimen was blood. The rearrangement links TRBV6-6 to TRBJ1-5; possibly TRBD1 for D (5 bases). The receptor comes from a girl aged 2-17 years with multiple sclerosis. This CDR3 is CASLGDNQPQHF. CDR3 DNA sequence: TGTGCCAGCCTGGGGGATAATCAGCCCCAGCATTTT.